A single sample is the source of the 2 T cell receptor beta chains below, sequenced in a study of T-cell memory formation after mild COVID-19. From the 5' RACE reads, TCRdb called clonotypes with MiXCR, one entry per CDR3 protein. The sample lists about 340,000 distinct CDR3 sequences, approximately 14% occurring once. Input material: PBMCs or a T cell subset sorted from them (not recorded which). These receptors were taken from a man aged 18-30 years who had mild COVID-19 (a few samples of this study predate the infection). Cell type and time point are not known.

V usage is TRBV6-2 or TRBV6-3 and J usage is TRBJ1-1; tentatively, D is TRBD1 (5 bases). CDR1 MNHEY and CDR2 SVGEGT come from the germline V gene. The CDR3 contains 15 residues. The germline V and J ends were trimmed by 4 bases and 1 base, with 13 bases remaining between them. Here the CDR3 DNA reads TGTGCCAGCAGTTCCCACCGGGGGTCGAACACTGAAGCTTTCTTT. Amino acid sequence: CASSSHRGSNTEAFF.

This clonotype was detected ten times or more. The rearrangement links TRBV5-1 to TRBJ2-7; D not certain. Trimming took 4 bases from V and 0 from J, leaving 14 bases between them. The CDR3 length is 15 residues. Germline CDR1 and CDR2: SGHRS and YFSETQ. The CDR3 region is CASSPSGDGSYEQYF. The DNA for the CDR3 is TGCGCCAGCAGCCCCTCAGGCGACGGCTCCTACGAGCAGTACTTC.